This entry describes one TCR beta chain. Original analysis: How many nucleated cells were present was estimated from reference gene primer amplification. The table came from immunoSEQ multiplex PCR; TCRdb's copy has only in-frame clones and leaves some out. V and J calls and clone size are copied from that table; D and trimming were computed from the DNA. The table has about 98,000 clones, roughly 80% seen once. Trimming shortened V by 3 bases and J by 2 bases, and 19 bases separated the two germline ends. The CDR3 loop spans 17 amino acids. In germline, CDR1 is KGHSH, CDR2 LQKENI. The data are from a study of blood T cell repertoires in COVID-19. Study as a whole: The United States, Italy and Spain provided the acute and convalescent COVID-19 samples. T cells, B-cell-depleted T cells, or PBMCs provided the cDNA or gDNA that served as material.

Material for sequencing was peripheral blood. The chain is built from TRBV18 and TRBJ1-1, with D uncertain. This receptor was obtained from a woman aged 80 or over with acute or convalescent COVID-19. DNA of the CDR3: TGTGCCAGCTCACCGGCGTCAGCCGGGTCCCAAAACACTGAAGCTTTCTTT. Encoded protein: CASSPASAGSQNTEAFF.